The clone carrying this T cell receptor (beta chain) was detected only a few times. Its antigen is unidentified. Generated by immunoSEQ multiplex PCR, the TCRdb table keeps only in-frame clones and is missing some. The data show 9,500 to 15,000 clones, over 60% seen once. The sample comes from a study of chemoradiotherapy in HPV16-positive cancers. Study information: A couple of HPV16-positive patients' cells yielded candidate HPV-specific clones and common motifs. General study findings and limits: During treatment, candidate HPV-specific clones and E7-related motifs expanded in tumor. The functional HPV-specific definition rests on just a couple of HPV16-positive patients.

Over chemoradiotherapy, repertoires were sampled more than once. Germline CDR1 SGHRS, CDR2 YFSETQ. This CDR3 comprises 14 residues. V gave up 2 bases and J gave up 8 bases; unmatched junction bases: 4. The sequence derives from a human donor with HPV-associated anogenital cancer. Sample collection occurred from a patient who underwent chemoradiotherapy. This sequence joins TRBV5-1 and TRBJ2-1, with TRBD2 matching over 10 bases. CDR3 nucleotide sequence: TGCGCCAGCAGCTTTAGCGGGGGGCCCGATGAGCAGTTCTTC. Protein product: CASSFSGGPDEQFF.